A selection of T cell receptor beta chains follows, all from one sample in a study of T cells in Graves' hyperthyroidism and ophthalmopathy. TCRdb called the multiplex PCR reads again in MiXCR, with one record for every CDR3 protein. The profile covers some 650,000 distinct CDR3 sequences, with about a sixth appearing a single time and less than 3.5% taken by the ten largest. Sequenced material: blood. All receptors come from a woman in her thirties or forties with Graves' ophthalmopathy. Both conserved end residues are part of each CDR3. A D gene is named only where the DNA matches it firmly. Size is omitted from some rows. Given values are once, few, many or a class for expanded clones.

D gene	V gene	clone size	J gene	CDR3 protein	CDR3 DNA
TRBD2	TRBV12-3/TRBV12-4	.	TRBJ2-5	CASSSPGGLGETQYF	TGTGCCAGCAGTTCCCCGGGGGGGCTAGGAGAGACCCAGTACTTC
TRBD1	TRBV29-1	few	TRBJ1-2	CSVLRQGNYGYTF	TGCAGCGTTCTCCGACAGGGAAACTATGGCTACACCTTC
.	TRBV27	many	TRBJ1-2	CASSPHGGNYGYTF	TGTGCCAGCAGTCCTCACGGGGGTAACTATGGCTACACCTTC
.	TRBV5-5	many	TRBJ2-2	CASSLGTRGIELFF	TGTGCCAGCAGCTTGGGGACACGGGGAATAGAGCTGTTTTTT
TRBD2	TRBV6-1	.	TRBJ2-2	CASSLGLAVMNGELFF	TGTGCCAGCAGCTTGGGACTAGCGGTCATGAATGGGGAGCTGTTTTTT
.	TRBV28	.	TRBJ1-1	CASSPAGTEAFF	TGTGCCAGCAGTCCCGCGGGGACTGAAGCTTTCTTT
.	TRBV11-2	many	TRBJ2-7	CASSPGAYGEQYF	TGTGCCAGCAGCCCCGGGGCATACGGGGAGCAGTACTTC
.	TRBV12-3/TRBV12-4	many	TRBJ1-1	CASTLGGSAFF	TGTGCCAGCACCCTTGGGGGATCAGCTTTCTTT
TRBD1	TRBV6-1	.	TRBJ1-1	CASSAGTVGDTGAFF	TGTGCCAGCAGTGCCGGGACAGTCGGGGACACTGGAGCTTTCTTT
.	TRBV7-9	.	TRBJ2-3	CASSLPTALRSGTQYF	TGTGCCAGCAGCTTACCGACGGCTCTGAGGAGCGGTACGCAGTATTTT
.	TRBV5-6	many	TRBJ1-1	CASSLIGATEAFF	TGTGCCAGCAGCTTAATAGGAGCCACTGAAGCTTTCTTT
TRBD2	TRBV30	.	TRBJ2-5	CAWSDSRGAGGPETQYF	TGTGCCTGGAGTGACTCAAGGGGAGCGGGAGGTCCAGAGACCCAGTACTTC
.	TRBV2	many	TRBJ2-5	CASSDPPYQETQYF	TGTGCCAGCAGTGACCCCCCCTATCAAGAGACCCAGTACTTC
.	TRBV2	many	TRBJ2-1	CASSALLNEQFF	TGTGCCAGCAGTGCCCTTCTGAATGAGCAGTTCTTC
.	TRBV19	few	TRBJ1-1	CASSRRTRGTEAFF	TGTGCCAGTAGTCGTAGGACCCGCGGCACTGAAGCTTTCTTT
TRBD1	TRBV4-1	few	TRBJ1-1	CASSRKQGAGTEAFF	TGCGCCAGCAGCCGAAAACAGGGGGCTGGCACTGAAGCCTTCTTT
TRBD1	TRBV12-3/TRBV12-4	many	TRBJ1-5	CASSGTGASNQPQHF	TGTGCCAGCAGTGGGACAGGGGCTAGCAATCAGCCCCAGCATTTT
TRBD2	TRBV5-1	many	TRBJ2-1	CASSLRETSSYNEQFF	TGCGCCAGCAGCTTGAGGGAGACTAGCTCTTACAATGAGCAGTTCTTC
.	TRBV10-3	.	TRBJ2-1	CAISVAGDNEQFF	TGTGCCATCAGTGTTGCTGGAGACAATGAGCAGTTCTTC
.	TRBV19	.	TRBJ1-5	CASSRDFEGFQPQHF	TGTGCCAGTAGTCGGGACTTTGAAGGCTTTCAGCCCCAGCATTTT
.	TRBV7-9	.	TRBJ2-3	CASRSVLGSADTQYF	TGTGCCAGCAGGTCCGTCCTAGGCTCCGCAGATACGCAGTATTTT
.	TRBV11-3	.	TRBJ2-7	CASSQDGTPGYEQYF	TGTGCCAGCAGCCAGGACGGGACCCCTGGGTACGAGCAGTACTTC
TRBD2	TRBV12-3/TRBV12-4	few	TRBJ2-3	CASSPPASLAGELTDTQYF	TGTGCCAGCAGTCCCCCGGCCTCGTTAGCGGGGGAGTTAACAGATACGCAGTATTTT
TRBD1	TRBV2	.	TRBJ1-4	CASSLGQGAAHEKLFF	TGTGCCAGCAGCCTCGGACAGGGGGCCGCGCATGAAAAACTGTTTTTT
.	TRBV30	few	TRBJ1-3	CAWSWRSSGNTIYF	TGTGCCTGGAGTTGGAGGAGCTCTGGAAACACCATATATTTT
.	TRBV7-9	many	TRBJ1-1	CASSLAVAEAFF	TGTGCCAGCAGCTTAGCGGTAGCTGAAGCTTTCTTT
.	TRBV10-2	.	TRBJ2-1	CASSEDEISYNEQFF	TGCGCCAGCAGTGAGGACGAGATCTCCTACAATGAGCAGTTCTTC
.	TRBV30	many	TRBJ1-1	CAWMRGTEAFF	TGTGCCTGGATGAGGGGAACTGAAGCTTTCTTT
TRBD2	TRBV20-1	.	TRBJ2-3	CSAYSAGANTDTQYF	TGCAGTGCCTACTCAGCGGGGGCCAATACAGATACGCAGTATTTT
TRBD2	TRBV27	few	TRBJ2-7	CASSIQGLGAYEQYF	TGTGCCAGCAGTATACAGGGACTAGGTGCCTACGAGCAGTACTTC
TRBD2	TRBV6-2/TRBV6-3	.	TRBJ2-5	CASSYGTSGRRKTQYF	TGTGCCAGCAGTTATGGGACTAGCGGGAGGAGGAAGACCCAGTACTTC
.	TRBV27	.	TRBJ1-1	CASSLVGIRNTEAFF	TGTGCCAGCAGTTTAGTGGGCATAAGGAACACTGAAGCTTTCTTT
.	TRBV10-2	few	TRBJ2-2	CASSTLGGGGELFF	TGCGCCAGCAGTACACTCGGGGGCGGGGGGGAGCTGTTTTTT
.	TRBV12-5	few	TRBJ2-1	CASGLDGVWNEQFF	TGTGCTAGTGGTTTGGACGGGGTGTGGAATGAGCAGTTCTTC
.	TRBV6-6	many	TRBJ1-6	CASSYKWKTASTSPLHF	TGTGCCAGCAGTTACAAGTGGAAGACAGCTTCGACTTCACCCCTCCACTTT
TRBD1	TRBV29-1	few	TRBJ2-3	CSVEVGQGVTDTQYF	TGCAGCGTTGAAGTTGGACAGGGTGTTACAGATACGCAGTATTTT
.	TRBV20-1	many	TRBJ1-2	CSASMDSGYGYTF	TGCAGTGCTAGTATGGACAGTGGGTATGGCTACACCTTC
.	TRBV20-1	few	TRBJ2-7	CSANQDSWEQYF	TGCAGTGCTAACCAGGACAGTTGGGAGCAGTACTTC
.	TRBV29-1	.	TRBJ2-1	CSVARNSNEQFF	TGCAGCGTTGCTAGGAATTCCAATGAGCAGTTCTTC
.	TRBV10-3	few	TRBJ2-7	CAISASDGEQYF	TGTGCCATCAGTGCTTCGGACGGTGAGCAGTACTTC
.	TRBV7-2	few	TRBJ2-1	CASAGSGGYNEQFF	TGTGCCAGCGCCGGGAGTGGGGGCTACAATGAGCAGTTCTTC
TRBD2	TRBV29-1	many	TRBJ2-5	CSVALPGGPPGETQYF	TGCAGCGTTGCCCTTCCGGGAGGGCCGCCGGGAGAGACCCAGTACTTC
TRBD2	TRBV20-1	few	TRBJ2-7	CSARRRGLAGEPGYEQYF	TGCAGTGCCAGACGAAGGGGACTAGCGGGAGAGCCCGGGTACGAGCAGTACTTC
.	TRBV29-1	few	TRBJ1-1	CSVAGLYTEAFF	TGCAGCGTTGCAGGGTTATACACTGAAGCTTTCTTT
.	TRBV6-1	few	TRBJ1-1	CASTGGIMNTEAFF	TGTGCCAGCACGGGGGGAATAATGAACACTGAAGCTTTCTTT
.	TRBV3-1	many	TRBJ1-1	CASSQSVAEAFF	TGTGCCAGCAGCCAAAGTGTTGCCGAAGCTTTCTTT
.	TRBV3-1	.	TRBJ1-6	CASSQDLGEASPLHF	TGTGCCAGCAGCCAAGATCTGGGGGAGGCTTCACCCCTCCACTTT
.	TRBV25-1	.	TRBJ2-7	CASSGPWGEQYF	TGTGCCAGCTCGGGGCCCTGGGGTGAGCAGTACTTC
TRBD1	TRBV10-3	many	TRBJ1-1	CAISSGGGGTEAFF	TGTGCCATCAGCTCAGGGGGCGGCGGCACTGAAGCTTTCTTT
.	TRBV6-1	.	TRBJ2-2	CASRVGTGELFF	TGTGCCAGCAGGGTCGGAACCGGGGAGCTGTTTTTT
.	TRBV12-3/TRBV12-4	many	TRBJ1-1	CASSPVGGGDTEAFF	TGTGCCAGCAGTCCGGTAGGTGGAGGTGACACTGAAGCTTTCTTT
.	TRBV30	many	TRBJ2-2	CAWSSERVARAGELFF	TGTGCCTGGAGTTCCGAGAGGGTCGCCCGGGCCGGGGAGCTGTTTTTT
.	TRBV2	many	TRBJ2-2	CASSVTGLAGELFF	TGTGCCAGCAGCGTGACAGGCCTGGCCGGGGAGCTGTTTTTT